These 19 T cell receptor beta chains share one sample of origin, sequenced in a study of control samples from healthy donors and cancer patients. The repertoire was sequenced with immunoSEQ multiplex PCR; TCRdb's copy has only in-frame clones and lacks some. The table has about 150,000 clones, 80% to 95% seen once. The sequencing sample was made of blood. Receptor source: a man younger than 30 in good health.

This clone was recorded once. V and J are TRBV11-2 and TRBJ1-4; the D gene is possibly TRBD1 (6 bases). The germline gives CDR1 SGHAT, CDR2 FQNNGV. Trimming shortened V by 8 bases and J by 8 bases, and 12 bases separated the two germline ends. This CDR3 contains 12 residues. The CDR3 region has the DNA TGTGCCAGCGCAGGGGCGGAAGAAAAACTGTTTTTT. This sequence encodes CASAGAEEKLFF. The whole variable domain, remainder taken from reference TRBV11-2 and TRBJ1-4, is EAGVAQSPRYKIIEKRQSVAFWCNPISGHATLYWYQQILGQGPKLLIQFQNNGVVDDSQLPKDRFSAERLKGVDSTLKIQPAKLEDSAVYLCASAGAEEKLFFGSGTQLSVL.

This clone appeared many times. The chain carries TRBV19 and TRBJ2-3; the D gene is possibly TRBD1 (5 bases). Trimming shortened V by 3 bases and J by 2 bases, and 18 bases separated the two germline ends. There are 17 residues in the CDR3. The germline V gene encodes CDR1 LNHDA and CDR2 SQIVND (reference sequence). CDR3 DNA sequence: TGTGCCAGTAGTATGGTGACAGTGCGGCCCCCCACAGATACGCAGTATTTT. Protein product: CASSMVTVRPPTDTQYF.

V usage is TRBV30 and J usage is TRBJ1-1, with a tentative D call TRBD1 (5 bases). Trimming left V 4 bases short and J 4 bases short, with 13 bases between. CDR3 length: 13 amino acids. The germline gives CDR1 GTSNPN, CDR2 SVGIG (reference sequence). The CDR3, as DNA: TGTGCCTGGATACGCCGCAGGGCCACTGAAGCTTTCTTT. It specifies CAWIRRRATEAFF. Complete variable domain (other parts from reference TRBV30 and TRBJ1-1): SQTIHQWPATLVQPVGSPLSLECTVEGTSNPNLYWYRQAAGRGLQLLFYSVGIGQISSEVPQNLSASRPQDRQFILSSKKLLLSDSGFYLCAWIRRRATEAFFGQGTRLTVV.

This chain joins TRBV28 and TRBJ1-6; D gene uncertain. Trimming pared 2 bases from V and 8 bases from J, leaving 19 bases between. Looked up from germline, CDR1 is MDHEN and CDR2 is SYDVKM. The CDR3 is made up of 17 amino acids. The CDR3 is CASSLLILTGADSPLHF. The CDR3 DNA reads TGTGCCAGCAGTTTACTGATTTTGACGGGAGCTGATTCACCCCTCCACTTT.

This CDR3 reads CASSPDPGQGKTEAFF. CDR3 bases: TGTGCCAGTAGTCCCGACCCAGGACAGGGGAAAACTGAAGCTTTCTTT. The chain recombines TRBV19 with TRBJ1-1; 9 bases are a match to TRBD1. The ends lost 5 bases at V and 5 bases at J; junction bases unmatched: 12. This CDR3 is 16 amino acids long. CDR1 LNHDA and CDR2 SQIVND come from the germline V gene (reference sequence).

The V gene is TRBV5-5, the J gene TRBJ1-1; D uncertain. CDR3 length: 14 residues. Per germline, CDR1 SGHKS and CDR2 YYEKEE (reference sequence). The V end was cut by 0 bases, the J end by 0 bases, with 6 bases between. This CDR3 is CASSLVYMNTEAFF. CDR3 in DNA: TGTGCCAGCAGCTTGGTTTACATGAACACTGAAGCTTTCTTT.

This chain joins TRBV5-1 and TRBJ2-1; TRBD1 agrees at 8 bases. Germline trimming cut 4 bases from V and 7 bases from J; bases unmatched to any gene: 10. This CDR3 has 15 residues. From germline, CDR1 is SGHRS and CDR2 YFSETQ. The CDR3 coding sequence is TGCGCCAGCAGCACCCGGACAGGGTCGGAGAATGAGCAGTTCTTC. Its protein product is CASSTRTGSENEQFF.

This sequence joins TRBV9 and TRBJ1-6, with 8 nucleotides matching TRBD1. The CDR3 extends over 16 amino acids. Germline trimming cut 4 bases from V and 8 bases from J; bases unmatched to any gene: 11. Germline V CDR1 and CDR2: SGDLS, YYNGEE. CDR3 nucleotides: TGTGCCAGCAGCCTCGCCAAGGACAGGGTCTATTCACCCCTCCACTTT. Amino acids: CASSLAKDRVYSPLHF.

The chain couples TRBV6-5 to TRBJ1-1, with D tentatively TRBD1 (5 bases). Germline CDR1 and CDR2: MNHEY and SVGAGI. The CDR3 consists of 13 residues. Trimming stripped 8 bases from V and 3 bases from J, with 13 bases between. CDR3 sequence: CASSRGGYTEAFF. The CDR3 DNA reads TGTGCCAGCTCCCGGGGGGGTTACACTGAAGCTTTCTTT.

This clone has just one count. The chain is built from TRBV11-2 and TRBJ2-1, with 9 bases identical to TRBD1. J gave up 10 bases and V 1 base, and 2 bases lay outside the gene matches. CDR3 length: 13 amino acids. Germline V gene sequence: CDR1 SGHAT, CDR2 FQNNGV. This CDR3 is CASSLGQGDEQFF. As DNA, the CDR3 is TGTGCCAGCAGCTTAGGACAGGGGGACGAGCAGTTCTTC. Supplemented by reference TRBV11-2 and TRBJ2-1, the full variable domain reads EAGVAQSPRYKIIEKRQSVAFWCNPISGHATLYWYQQILGQGPKLLIQFQNNGVVDDSQLPKDRFSAERLKGVDSTLKIQPAKLEDSAVYLCASSLGQGDEQFFGPGTRLTVL.

The chain is built from TRBV13 and TRBJ1-1; D unclear. Germline-derived CDR1 and CDR2 are PRHDT and FYEKMQ (reference sequence). The V gene lost 3 bases and the J gene lost 6 bases, with 14 bases spanning the gap. CDR3 size: 14 residues. CDR3 region: CASSFHGKAAEAFF. CDR3 sequence (DNA): TGTGCCAGCAGCTTCCACGGGAAGGCCGCTGAAGCTTTCTTT.

The V gene is TRBV12-3 or TRBV12-4, the J gene TRBJ1-3, with D unclear. The CDR3 has 10 amino acids. V lost 8 bases, J lost 7 bases, and 6 bases lay in between. CDR3 amino acids: CASSVNTIYF. The CDR3 DNA follows: TGTGCCAGCTCTGTGAACACCATATATTTT.

This chain uses TRBV11-2 with TRBJ2-5; a possible D gene is TRBD1 (5 bases). Germline lookup yields CDR1 SGHAT and CDR2 FQNNGV. Trimming took off 3 bases at V and 3 bases at J, with 8 bases between the two ends. The CDR3 is 13 amino acids. CDR3 sequence: CASSFGAEETQYF. In DNA, the CDR3 is TGTGCCAGCAGCTTTGGGGCGGAAGAGACCCAGTACTTC. The variable domain in full, with the rest retrieved from reference TRBV11-2 and TRBJ2-5, is EAGVAQSPRYKIIEKRQSVAFWCNPISGHATLYWYQQILGQGPKLLIQFQNNGVVDDSQLPKDRFSAERLKGVDSTLKIQPAKLEDSAVYLCASSFGAEETQYFGPGTRLLVL.

This clone occurred once. The rearrangement uses TRBV7-8 and TRBJ1-3; no reliable D call. The germline CDR1 and CDR2 sequences are SGHVS and FQNEAQ. V shed 1 base and J shed 0 bases, with 7 bases lying between them. The CDR3 runs 15 residues. DNA of the CDR3: TGTGCCAGCAGCTTAGGAGGGTTCTCTGGAAACACCATATATTTT. It yields the protein CASSLGGFSGNTIYF.

Worth noting for this clone: Other DNA sequences in this sample translate to the same CDR3. The chain has TRBV5-1 and TRBJ2-1; 10 positions match TRBD2. Germline V lookup: CDR1 SGHRS, CDR2 YFSETQ. With V trimmed by 0 bases and J by 6 bases, 3 bases remained unmatched. The CDR3 runs to 15 residues. In DNA, the CDR3 is TGCGCCAGCAGCTTGGTCAGCGGGGGGGGCAATGAGCAGTTCTTC. Its protein is CASSLVSGGGNEQFF.

The V call is TRBV5-4, the J call TRBJ1-1, with D tentatively TRBD1 (5 bases). This CDR3 region has 14 residues. From germline, CDR1 is SGHNT and CDR2 YYREEE (reference sequence). The ends were cut back, 4 bases at V and 4 bases at J, with 14 bases in the middle. This CDR3 reads CASSPPPGGTEAFF. CDR3 coding DNA: TGTGCCAGCAGCCCTCCCCCGGGGGGCACTGAAGCTTTCTTT.

The V and J genes are TRBV6-6 and TRBJ1-5; possibly TRBD1 for D (6 bases). This CDR3 is 15 amino acids long. V gave up 2 bases and J gave up 5 bases, with 13 bases separating them. Germline CDR1 reads MNHNY; CDR2 reads SVGAGI (reference sequence). The CDR3 sequence: CASSYEDRVDQPQHF. The CDR3 DNA sequence: TGTGCCAGCAGTTACGAGGACAGAGTGGATCAGCCCCAGCATTTT.

The chain recombines TRBV4-2 with TRBJ2-2; D gene unclear. Germline V CDR1 and CDR2: LGHNA, YNFKEQ. CDR3 length: 15 residues. V was shortened by 0 bases and J by 5 bases, with 10 bases between the two germline ends. The CDR3 protein is CASSQEAQSTGELFF. The CDR3 DNA reads as TGTGCCAGCAGCCAAGAAGCTCAGAGTACCGGGGAGCTGTTTTTT.

The chain recombines TRBV28 with TRBJ2-7; 11 nucleotides match TRBD1. Germline loops: CDR1 MDHEN, CDR2 SYDVKM. The CDR3 contains 14 residues. The J segment lost 6 bases and the V segment lost 2 bases, leaving 3 bases of the junction unmatched. This chain's CDR3 is CASSLGQGASEQYF. CDR3 coding DNA: TGTGCCAGCAGTTTAGGACAGGGGGCTTCCGAGCAGTACTTC.